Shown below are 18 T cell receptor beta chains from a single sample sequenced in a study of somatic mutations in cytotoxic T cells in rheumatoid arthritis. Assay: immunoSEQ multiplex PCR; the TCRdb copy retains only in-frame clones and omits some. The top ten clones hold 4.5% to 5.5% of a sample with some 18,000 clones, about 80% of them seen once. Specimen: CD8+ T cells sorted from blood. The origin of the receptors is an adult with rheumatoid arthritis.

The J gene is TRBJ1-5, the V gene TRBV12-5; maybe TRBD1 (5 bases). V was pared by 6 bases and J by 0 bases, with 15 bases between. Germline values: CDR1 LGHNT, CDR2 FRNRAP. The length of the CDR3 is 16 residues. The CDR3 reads CASGSPWDSSNQPQHF. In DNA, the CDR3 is TGTGCTAGTGGATCCCCCTGGGACTCTAGCAATCAGCCCCAGCATTTT. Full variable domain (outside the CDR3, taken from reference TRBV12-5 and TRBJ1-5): DARVTQTPRHKVTEMGQEVTMRCQPILGHNTVFWYRQTMMQGLELLAYFRNRAPLDDSGMPKDRFSAEMPDATLATLKIQPSEPRDSAVYFCASGSPWDSSNQPQHFGDGTRLSIL.

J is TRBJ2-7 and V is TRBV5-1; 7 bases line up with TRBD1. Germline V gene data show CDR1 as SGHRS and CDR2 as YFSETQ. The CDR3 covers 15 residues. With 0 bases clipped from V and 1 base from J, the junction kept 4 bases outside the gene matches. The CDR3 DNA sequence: TGCGCCAGCAGCTTGGTAAGGACAGGATCCTACGAGCAGTACTTC. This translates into CASSLVRTGSYEQYF.

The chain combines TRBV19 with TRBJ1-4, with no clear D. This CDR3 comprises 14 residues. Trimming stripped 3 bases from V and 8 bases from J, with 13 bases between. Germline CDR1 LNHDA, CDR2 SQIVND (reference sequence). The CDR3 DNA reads TGTGCCAGTAGTATTTTGCACTCTAGGGAAAAACTGTTTTTT. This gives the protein CASSILHSREKLFF.

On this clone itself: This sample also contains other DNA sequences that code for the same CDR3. The CDR3 loop is CASSQGMNTEAFF. The CDR3 DNA reads as TGTGCCAGCAGCCAGGGGATGAACACTGAAGCTTTCTTT. This chain links TRBV4-2 with TRBJ1-1; D not resolved. Germline V CDR1 and CDR2: LGHNA, YNFKEQ. V was clipped by 3 bases and J by 0 bases, with 5 bases between them. There are 13 residues in the CDR3.

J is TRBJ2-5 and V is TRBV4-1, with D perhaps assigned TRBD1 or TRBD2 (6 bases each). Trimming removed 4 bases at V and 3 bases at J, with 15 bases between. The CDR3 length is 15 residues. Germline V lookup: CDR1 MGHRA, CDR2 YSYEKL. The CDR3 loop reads CASSPRGPIEETQYF. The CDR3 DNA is TGCGCCAGCAGCCCCCGGGGGCCGATCGAAGAGACCCAGTACTTC.

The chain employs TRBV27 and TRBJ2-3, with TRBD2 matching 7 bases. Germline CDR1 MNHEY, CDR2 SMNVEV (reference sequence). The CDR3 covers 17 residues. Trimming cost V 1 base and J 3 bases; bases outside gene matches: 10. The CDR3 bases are TGTGCCAGCAGTTTATGGGGCCGGTGGGGGGGTACAGATACGCAGTATTTT. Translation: CASSLWGRWGGTDTQYF.

Here the CDR3 DNA reads TGTGCCAGCAGCTTAAAATGGTCCACAGATACGCAGTATTTT. This sequence encodes CASSLKWSTDTQYF. The chain uses TRBV5-6 and TRBJ2-3; D unclear. Germline V gives CDR1 SGHDT, CDR2 YYEEEE. Between the trimmed V and J ends, which lost 2 bases and 2 bases, there was a span of 9 bases. The CDR3 totals 14 residues.

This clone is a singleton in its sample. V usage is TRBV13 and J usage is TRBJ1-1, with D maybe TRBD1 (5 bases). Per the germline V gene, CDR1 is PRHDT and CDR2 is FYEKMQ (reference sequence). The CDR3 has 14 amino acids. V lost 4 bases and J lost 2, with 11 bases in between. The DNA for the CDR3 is TGTGCCAGCAGCTCCCGACAGTTAAACACTGAAGCTTTCTTT. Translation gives CASSSRQLNTEAFF. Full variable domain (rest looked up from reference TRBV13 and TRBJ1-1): AAGVIQSPRHLIKEKRETATLKCYPIPRHDTVYWYQQGPGQDPQFLISFYEKMQSDKGSIPDRFSAQQFSDYHSELNMSSLELGDSALYFCASSSRQLNTEAFFGQGTRLTVV.

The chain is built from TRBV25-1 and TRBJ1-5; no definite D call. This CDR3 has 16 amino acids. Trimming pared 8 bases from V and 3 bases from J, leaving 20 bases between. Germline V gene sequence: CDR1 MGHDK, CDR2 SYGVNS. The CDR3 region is CASPTNKAQSNQPQHF. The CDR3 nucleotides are TGTGCCAGCCCGACTAATAAGGCCCAATCCAATCAGCCCCAGCATTTT. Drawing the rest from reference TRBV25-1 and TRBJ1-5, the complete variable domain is EADIYQTPRYLVIGTGKKITLECSQTMGHDKMYWYQQDPGMELHLIHYSYGVNSTEKGDLSSESTVSRIRTEHFPLTLESARPSHTSQYLCASPTNKAQSNQPQHFGDGTRLSIL.

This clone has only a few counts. CDR3: CASSPGTLEQYF. The CDR3 nucleotides are TGCGCCAGCAGCCCCGGGACCCTCGAGCAGTACTTC. The chain combines TRBV5-1 with TRBJ2-7; the D call may be TRBD1 or TRBD2 (5 bases each). Trimming took 4 bases from V and 6 from J, leaving 11 bases between them. The germline gives CDR1 SGHRS, CDR2 YFSETQ. The length of the CDR3 is 12 residues.

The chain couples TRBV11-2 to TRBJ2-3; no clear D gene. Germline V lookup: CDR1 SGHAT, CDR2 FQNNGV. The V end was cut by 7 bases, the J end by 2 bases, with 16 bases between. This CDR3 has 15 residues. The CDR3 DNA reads TGTGCCAGCACCCTTAGGTATGGATCCACAGATACGCAGTATTTT. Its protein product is CASTLRYGSTDTQYF.

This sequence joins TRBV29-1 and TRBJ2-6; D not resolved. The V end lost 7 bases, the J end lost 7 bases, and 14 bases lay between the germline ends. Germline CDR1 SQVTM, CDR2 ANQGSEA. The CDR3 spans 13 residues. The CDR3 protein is CSGWSFGANVLTF. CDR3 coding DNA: TGCAGCGGCTGGAGTTTTGGAGCCAACGTCCTGACTTTC.

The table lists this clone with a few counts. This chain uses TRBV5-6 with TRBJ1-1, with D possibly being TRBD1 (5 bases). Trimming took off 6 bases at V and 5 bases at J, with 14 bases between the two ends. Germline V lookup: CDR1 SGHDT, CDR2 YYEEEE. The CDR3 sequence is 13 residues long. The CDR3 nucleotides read TGTGCCAGCACCCTGGGGGGGATAACTGAAGCTTTCTTT. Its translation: CASTLGGITEAFF.

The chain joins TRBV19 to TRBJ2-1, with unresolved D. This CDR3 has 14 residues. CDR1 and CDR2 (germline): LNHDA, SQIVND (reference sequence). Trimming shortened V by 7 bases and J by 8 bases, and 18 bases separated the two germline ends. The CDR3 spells CASTLPRTPHEQFF. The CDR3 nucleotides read TGTGCCAGTACCCTACCCCGGACCCCCCATGAGCAGTTCTTC.

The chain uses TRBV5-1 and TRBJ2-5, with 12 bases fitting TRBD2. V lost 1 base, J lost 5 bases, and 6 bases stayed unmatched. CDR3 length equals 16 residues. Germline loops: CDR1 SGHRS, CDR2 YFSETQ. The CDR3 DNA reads TGCGCCAGCAGCTTGTATCTAGCGGGGGGGCCGGAGACCCAGTACTTC. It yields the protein CASSLYLAGGPETQYF.

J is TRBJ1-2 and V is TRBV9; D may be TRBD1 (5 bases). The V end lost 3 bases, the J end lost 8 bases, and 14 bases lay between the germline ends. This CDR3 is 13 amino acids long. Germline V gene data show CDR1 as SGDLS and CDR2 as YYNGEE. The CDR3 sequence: CASSADSTSGYTF. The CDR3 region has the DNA TGTGCCAGCAGCGCAGACAGTACTAGCGGCTACACCTTC.

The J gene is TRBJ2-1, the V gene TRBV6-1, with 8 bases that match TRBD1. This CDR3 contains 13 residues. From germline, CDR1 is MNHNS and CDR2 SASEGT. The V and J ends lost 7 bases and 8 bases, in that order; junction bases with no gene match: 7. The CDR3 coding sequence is TGTGCCAGCAAGGCAGGGGGCAGGGATGAGCAGTTCTTC. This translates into CASKAGGRDEQFF.

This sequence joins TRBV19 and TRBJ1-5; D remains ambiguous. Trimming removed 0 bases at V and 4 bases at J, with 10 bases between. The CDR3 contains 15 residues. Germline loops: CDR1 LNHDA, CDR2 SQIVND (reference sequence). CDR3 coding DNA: TGTGCCAGTAGTATAGATCCGGGAGGAAATCAGCCCCAGCATTTT. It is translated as CASSIDPGGNQPQHF.